This paragraph reports one TCR beta chain. Germline assignment: CDR1 SQVTM and CDR2 ANQGSEA. This CDR3 contains 13 residues. V shed 4 bases and J shed 0 bases, with 4 bases lying between them. RNA was isolated and reverse transcribed to cDNA, the sequencing template. Profiling relied on immunoSEQ multiplex PCR, and the TCRdb table lists in-frame clones only, not all of them. The sample records 110,000 to 150,000 clones, roughly 52% being singletons. These data are taken from a study of CD8+ T cells in alopecia areata. Study overall: At a dose of 5 to 10 mg twice daily, oral tofacitinib was given to treated patients.

Documented treatment: oral pan-JAK inhibitor, 5-10 mg twice daily. The receptor was isolated from a human donor with alopecia areata. The sample consisted of CD8+ T cells sorted from blood, taken at week 4, from a patient treated with tofacitinib. The V call is TRBV29-1, the J call TRBJ2-6, with D unresolved. CDR3 DNA sequence: TGCAGCGTTGTCAGCTCTGGGGCCAACGTCCTGACTTTC. Amino acid sequence: CSVVSSGANVLTF.